These 18 T cell receptor beta chains were sequenced from one sample in a study of long-term antiretroviral therapy in people with HIV. Running of the v3.0 immunoSEQ assay took place at survey level. Sequencing was performed with immunoSEQ multiplex PCR; in TCRdb, only in-frame clones are kept and a portion is missing. The table has some 17,000 clones, about four fifths seen once; the top ten hold approximately 13%. The specimen comprised unsorted PBMCs, sampled approximately 3.2 years after starting antiretroviral therapy. These receptors originate from a middle-aged woman with HIV.

The chain has TRBV5-1 and TRBJ2-2, with TRBD1 identical over 8 bases. Germline CDR1 reads SGHRS; CDR2 reads YFSETQ. CDR3 length: 17 residues. J gave up 4 bases and V 2 bases, and 10 bases lay outside the gene matches. The CDR3 spells CASSLTGGIGGTGELFF. CDR3 DNA: TGCGCCAGCAGCTTAACAGGGGGAATAGGGGGCACCGGGGAGCTGTTTTTT.

The genes are TRBV6-5 and TRBJ2-2, with unresolved D. V dropped 2 bases and J dropped 4 bases, with 11 bases sitting between them. Germline V gene data show CDR1 as MNHEY and CDR2 as SVGAGI. The CDR3 loop spans 15 amino acids. The CDR3: CASSYMGRSTGELFF. CDR3 DNA sequence: TGTGCCAGCAGTTACATGGGAAGAAGCACCGGGGAGCTGTTTTTT.

This clone was seen a few times. This rearrangement joins TRBV6-6 to TRBJ1-4, with TRBD1 as a possible D gene (5 bases). V was trimmed by 7 bases and J by 0 bases, leaving 9 bases between them. The germline gives CDR1 MNHNY, CDR2 SVGAGI (reference sequence). CDR3 length equals 14 residues. In DNA, the CDR3 is TGTGCCAGCAAAAGAGGGGCAACTAATGAAAAACTGTTTTTT. This gives the protein CASKRGATNEKLFF.

The rearrangement uses TRBV13 and TRBJ2-7; the match to TRBD2 covers 14 bases. CDR1 and CDR2 from the germline V gene are PRHDT and FYEKMQ (reference sequence). This CDR3 is 17 amino acids long. The V gene end was trimmed by 5 bases and the J gene end by 1 base; junction bases not matched to a gene: 7. CDR3 in DNA: TGTGCCAGCAGCCCCGGACTAGCGGGGGGTAGGTCCTACGAGCAGTACTTC. Its translation is CASSPGLAGGRSYEQYF.

The genes are TRBV29-1 and TRBJ2-5; 8 positions agree with TRBD2. Germline trimming cut 1 base from V and 0 bases from J; bases unmatched to any gene: 7. This CDR3 has 16 amino acids. Germline V gene lookup returns CDR1 SQVTM and CDR2 ANQGSEA. As DNA, the CDR3 is TGCAGCGTTGAAGTGAACCGGGGGGGTGACCAAGAGACCCAGTACTTC. Its translation: CSVEVNRGGDQETQYF.

The chain combines TRBV5-8 with TRBJ2-1; TRBD1 aligns across 7 bases. CDR1 and CDR2 (germline): SGHTS, YDEGEE. The ends lost 5 bases at V and 5 bases at J; junction bases unmatched: 13. This CDR3 is built from 16 residues. CDR3 coding DNA: TGTGCCAGCAGACAAATGGTGGGGACAGAGCACAATGAGCAGTTCTTC. Translation: CASRQMVGTEHNEQFF.

The chain combines TRBV30 with TRBJ2-1; possible D gene TRBD1, 6 bases. Trimming took 5 bases from V and 9 from J, leaving 8 bases between them. The CDR3 covers 10 residues. Germline assignment: CDR1 GTSNPN and CDR2 SVGIG (reference sequence). The CDR3 loop reads CAWSGVEQFF. In nucleotides, the CDR3 is TGTGCCTGGTCAGGGGTTGAGCAGTTCTTC.

This clone was detected a few times. J is TRBJ2-5 and V is TRBV10-3, with D unresolved. The V gene lost 8 bases and the J gene lost 4 bases, with 20 bases spanning the gap. This CDR3 spans 15 amino acids. Looked up from germline, CDR1 is ENHRY and CDR2 is SYGVKD. CDR3 nucleotide sequence: TGTGCCATCGGGGATCGGGCCCACCACGGAGAGACCCAGTACTTC. Translating gives CAIGDRAHHGETQYF.

The chain joins TRBV18 to TRBJ1-1; 7 nucleotides align to TRBD1. Germline V gene sequence: CDR1 KGHSH, CDR2 LQKENI. V shed 6 bases and J 6 bases; nucleotides not matched to a gene: 10. CDR3 length: 14 residues. The CDR3 reads CASSRQGASAEAFF. In nucleotides, the CDR3 is TGTGCCAGCTCTCGACAGGGAGCTTCTGCTGAAGCTTTCTTT.

This clone was counted between two and nine times. The chain couples TRBV6-6 to TRBJ1-2; unclear D gene. The CDR3 extends over 12 amino acids. V lost 7 bases, J lost 5 bases, and 11 bases lay in between. CDR1 is MNHNY, CDR2 SVGAGI, per germline (reference sequence). DNA of the CDR3: TGTGCCAGCACTCCGGACGGTTATGGCTACACCTTC. This encodes CASTPDGYGYTF.

The chain employs TRBV5-1 and TRBJ1-3; a weak D match, TRBD1 (5 bases). CDR3 length equals 17 residues. Trimming left V 0 bases short and J 3 bases short, with 16 bases between. CDR1 is SGHRS and CDR2 is YFSETQ in the germline V gene. The DNA of the CDR3 is TGCGCCAGCAGCTTGGGGGCCGGCTTGGGGCTTGGAAACACCATATATTTT. Translating gives CASSLGAGLGLGNTIYF.

Turning to this clone: The same CDR3 also results from other DNA sequences found in this sample. The V call is TRBV5-1, the J call TRBJ1-1; D is unresolved. The germline gives CDR1 SGHRS, CDR2 YFSETQ. Trimming took off 0 bases at V and 2 bases at J, with 5 bases between the two ends. CDR3 length: 13 residues. This CDR3 reads CASSLDRNTEAFF. The CDR3 region has the DNA TGCGCCAGCAGCTTGGACAGAAACACTGAAGCTTTCTTT.

The chain joins TRBV2 to TRBJ1-2; D remains ambiguous. Trimming left V 5 bases short and J 3 bases short, with 7 bases between. CDR1 and CDR2 (germline): SNHLY, FYNNEI. The CDR3 has 12 amino acids. The CDR3 spells CASSPPYYGYTF. The CDR3 DNA reads TGTGCCAGCAGTCCACCCTACTATGGCTACACCTTC.

The chain employs TRBV2 and TRBJ2-7; tentative D call: TRBD1 (6 bases). The V gene lost 5 bases and the J gene lost 0 bases, with 14 bases spanning the gap. The germline CDR1 and CDR2 sequences are SNHLY and FYNNEI. The CDR3 covers 15 residues. The chain's CDR3 is CASSWGQFSSYEQYF. Written as DNA, the CDR3 is TGTGCCAGCAGTTGGGGGCAGTTCAGCTCCTACGAGCAGTACTTC.

The V and J genes are TRBV6-5 and TRBJ1-4; the match to TRBD1 covers 9 bases. Trimming took 6 bases from V and 9 from J; bases not matched to a gene: 8. The CDR3 spans 14 residues. The germline gives CDR1 MNHEY, CDR2 SVGAGI. The CDR3 bases are TGTGCCAGCAGCCGGGACAGGGAATATCAAAAACTGTTTTTT. This codes for CASSRDREYQKLFF.

The chain has TRBV5-1 and TRBJ1-1, with TRBD1 as a possible D gene (6 bases). The CDR3 runs to 15 residues. Looked up from germline, CDR1 is SGHRS and CDR2 is YFSETQ. With 6 bases removed from V and 1 base from J, the gap between germline ends came to 16 bases. The CDR3 reads CASNRAGRANTEAFF. The CDR3 region has the DNA TGCGCCAGCAACAGGGCCGGCAGGGCGAACACTGAAGCTTTCTTT.

This sequence joins TRBV10-2 and TRBJ1-2; possibly TRBD1 for D (5 bases). The germline V and J ends were trimmed by 0 bases and 6 bases, with 8 bases remaining between them. Per the germline V gene, CDR1 is WSHSY and CDR2 is SAAADI. The CDR3 sequence is 13 residues long. CDR3 protein: CASSESGGDGYTF. CDR3 bases: TGCGCCAGCAGTGAGTCGGGGGGAGATGGCTACACCTTC.

This clone showed up just a few times. The chain has TRBV7-9 and TRBJ1-1; 9 bases are shared with TRBD1. Trimming removed 3 bases from V and 10 bases from J; junction bases left unmatched: 9. CDR3 size: 14 residues. CDR1 is SEHNR and CDR2 is FQNEAQ in the germline V gene (reference sequence). The DNA of the CDR3 is TGTGCCAGCAGCTTCTCTCGGACAGGGGTCGCAGCTTTCTTT. Translating it yields CASSFSRTGVAAFF.